This record looks at one T cell receptor beta chain sequence and its context. The record originates from a study of blood T cell repertoires in COVID-19. Background on the study: The samples span acute and convalescent COVID-19 from the United States, Italy and Spain. The analysed material was cDNA or gDNA that came from T cells, B-cell-depleted T cells, or PBMCs.

Assay used: immunoSEQ multiplex PCR; TCRdb lists only in-frame clones, some missing. Here the sample spans 60,000 or so clones, approximately 91% being singletons. CDR3 length: 13 amino acids. The V gene's germline CDR1 is LGHNT and CDR2 FRNRAP. The V gene lost 2 bases and the J gene lost 6 bases, with 9 bases spanning the gap. The rearrangement joins TRBV12-5 to TRBJ2-3, with TRBD2 as a possible D gene (5 bases). The source material was peripheral blood. The receptor comes from a human donor in a cohort sampled during active COVID-19. The CDR3 protein is CASGLSGSDTQYF. For the CDR3, the DNA is TGTGCTAGTGGTTTGTCGGGGTCGGATACGCAGTATTTT.